The entry below describes one T cell receptor (beta chain). Its antigen is not identified. The sample comes from a study of shared clonotypes between healthy human individuals. The V and J ends lost 0 bases and 4 bases respectively, with 12 bases between them. The CDR3 runs 15 residues. Germline loops: CDR1 LGHNA, CDR2 YSLEER. Naive CD8 cells comprised CD45RO-negative, CCR7-positively selected cells, excluding terminally differentiated effector memory CD45RA+ cells. Per sorted-subset replicate PCR, input was 150 to 250 ng DNA, representing tens of thousands of T cell genomes. Original analysis: ImmunoSEQ sequences covered only the junction and lacked quality scores; filtering therefore differed. Assay: immunoSEQ multiplex PCR; the TCRdb copy retains only in-frame clones and omits some. Clone size and the V and J calls come from that table; the DNA yielded D and trimming. Of about 1,900,000 clones listed, approximately 94% are singletons.

Regarding the study as a whole: In contrast to clonotypes shared by all four donors, non-shared clonotypes had lower generation probabilities. Among several donors, roughly 5% of naive CD4 clonotypes were found in common.

This clonotype was sampled from a man between 18 and 35 years old in good health. The specimen was naive CD8+ T cells sorted from blood. The V gene is TRBV4-3, the J gene TRBJ1-2; a possible D gene is TRBD1 (5 bases). The CDR3 sequence is CASSQERGTTYGYTF. As DNA, the CDR3 is TGCGCCAGCAGCCAAGAAAGGGGAACTACCTATGGCTACACCTTC.